This TCR beta chain originates from a study of cytomegalovirus exposure and HLA in healthy donors. The PCR used 60 Vbeta and 13 Jbeta primers. The method was immunoSEQ multiplex PCR; TCRdb's version includes in-frame clones alone and lacks a portion of them. The sample lists 40,000 or so clones; approximately 75% were seen once. The specimen was PBMCs. This clonotype originated in a man younger than 45 in good health and CMV-seronegative.

The CDR3 region is CASSLRRGGTDTQYF. Written as DNA, the CDR3 is TGTGCCAGCAGCTTAAGGCGCGGGGGCACAGATACGCAGTATTTT. The V and J genes are TRBV11-3 and TRBJ2-3, with D tentatively TRBD2 (6 bases). The CDR3 sequence is 15 residues long. Germline values: CDR1 SGHNT, CDR2 YENEEA. Trimming pared 2 bases from V and 1 base from J, leaving 10 bases between. The full variable domain, in which reference TRBV11-3 and TRBJ2-3 provide the parts outside the CDR3, is EAGVVQSPRYKIIEKKQPVAFWCNPISGHNTLYWYLQNLGQGPELLIRYENEEAVDDSQLPKDRFSAERLKGVDSTLKIQPAELGDSAVYLCASSLRRGGTDTQYFGPGTRLTVL.